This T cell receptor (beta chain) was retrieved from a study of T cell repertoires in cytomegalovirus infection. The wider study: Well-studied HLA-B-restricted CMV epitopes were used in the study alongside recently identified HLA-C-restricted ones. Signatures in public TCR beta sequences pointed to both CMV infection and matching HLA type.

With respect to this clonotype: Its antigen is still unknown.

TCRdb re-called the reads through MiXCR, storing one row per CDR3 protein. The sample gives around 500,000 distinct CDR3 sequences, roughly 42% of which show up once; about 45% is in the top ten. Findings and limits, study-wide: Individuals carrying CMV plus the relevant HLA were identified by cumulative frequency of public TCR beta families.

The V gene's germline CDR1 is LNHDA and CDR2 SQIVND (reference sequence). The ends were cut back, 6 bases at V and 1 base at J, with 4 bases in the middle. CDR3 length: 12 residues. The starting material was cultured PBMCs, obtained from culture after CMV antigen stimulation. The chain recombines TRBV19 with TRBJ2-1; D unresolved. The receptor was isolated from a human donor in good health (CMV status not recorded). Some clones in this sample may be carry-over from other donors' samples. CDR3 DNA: TGTGCCAGTAGCATATCCTACAATGAGCAGTTCTTC. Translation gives CASSISYNEQFF.